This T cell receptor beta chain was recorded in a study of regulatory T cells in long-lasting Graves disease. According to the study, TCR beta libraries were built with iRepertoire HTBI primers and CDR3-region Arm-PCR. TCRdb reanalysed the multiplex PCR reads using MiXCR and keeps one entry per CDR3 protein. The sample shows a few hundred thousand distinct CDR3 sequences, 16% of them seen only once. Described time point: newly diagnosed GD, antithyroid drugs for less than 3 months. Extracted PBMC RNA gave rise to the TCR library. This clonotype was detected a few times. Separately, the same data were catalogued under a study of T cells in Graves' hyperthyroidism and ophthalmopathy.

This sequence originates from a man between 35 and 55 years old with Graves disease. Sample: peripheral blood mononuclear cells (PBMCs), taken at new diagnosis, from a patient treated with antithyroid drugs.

The CDR3 loop is CAISESEVYGYTF. The CDR3, as DNA: TGTGCCATCAGTGAGTCGGAGGTCTATGGCTACACCTTC. This chain uses TRBV10-3 with TRBJ1-2; D uncertain. The CDR3 contains 13 residues. Trimming stripped 0 bases from V and 4 bases from J, with 6 bases between. The germline CDR1 and CDR2 sequences are ENHRY and SYGVKD.